The present T cell receptor (beta chain) was sequenced within a study of blood T cell repertoires in COVID-19. Those enrolled in Seattle joined during active infection and were followed longitudinally afterward. Data came from immunoSEQ multiplex PCR; TCRdb stores just in-frame clones and leaves some out. The sample has tens of thousands of clones, roughly 76% seen once. The V gene's germline CDR1 is LNHNV and CDR2 YYDKDF (reference sequence). V was pared by 3 bases and J by 7 bases, with 5 bases of the junction left unmatched. This CDR3 has 15 residues. The J gene is TRBJ2-1, the V gene TRBV15, with TRBD2 matching 11 bases. The receptor was isolated from an elderly man with COVID-19, enrolled during active disease. The sample comprised peripheral blood. CDR3 protein: CATSRRLAGRNEQFF. CDR3 DNA sequence: TGTGCCACCAGCAGGAGACTAGCGGGGCGGAATGAGCAGTTCTTC.